The next 12 T cell receptor beta chains were all read from a single sample in a study of blood T cell repertoires in COVID-19. Sequencing was performed with immunoSEQ multiplex PCR; in TCRdb, only in-frame clones are kept and a portion is missing. The profile covers 150,000 to 200,000 clones, with approximately 83% appearing a single time and over 2.5% taken by the ten largest. Input material: peripheral blood. These receptors originate from a man between 60 and 70 years old with acute or convalescent COVID-19.

The CDR3 bases are TGTGCCAGCAGCTTGAAGGGGTCGACTGAAGCTTTCTTT. This encodes CASSLKGSTEAFF. V gene TRBV5-4 combines with J gene TRBJ1-1; tentative D call: TRBD1 (5 bases). The CDR3 is made up of 13 amino acids. Germline V gene data show CDR1 as SGHNT and CDR2 as YYREEE (reference sequence). V was shortened by 1 base and J by 5 bases, with 9 bases between the two germline ends.

The rearrangement links TRBV2 to TRBJ2-7; 8 bases agree with TRBD1. Germline-derived CDR1 and CDR2 are SNHLY and FYNNEI. J lost 2 bases, V lost 8 bases, and 11 bases had no gene match. The length of the CDR3 is 15 residues. CDR3 nucleotide sequence: TGTGCCAGCGGGGGGTGGGGACAGGTGACCTACGAGCAGTACTTC. This sequence encodes CASGGWGQVTYEQYF.

This sequence joins TRBV5-1 and TRBJ1-1; tentatively, D is TRBD1 (6 bases). V was clipped by 4 bases and J by 0 bases, with 19 bases between them. Germline-derived CDR1 and CDR2 are SGHRS and YFSETQ. The CDR3 length is 17 residues. CDR3 region: CASSHSPTGFMNTEAFF. The CDR3 coding sequence is TGCGCCAGCAGCCATAGCCCGACAGGTTTCATGAACACTGAAGCTTTCTTT.

The chain is built from TRBV5-1 and TRBJ2-2, with D perhaps TRBD2 (5 bases). Germline assignment: CDR1 SGHRS and CDR2 YFSETQ. The CDR3 consists of 14 residues. The ends were cut back, 4 bases at V and 0 bases at J, with 7 bases in the middle. CDR3 DNA: TGCGCCAGCAGCCTAGCCGCGAACACCGGGGAGCTGTTTTTT. Residues: CASSLAANTGELFF. Full variable domain (remainder filled in from reference TRBV5-1 and TRBJ2-2): KAGVTQTPRYLIKTRGQQVTLSCSPISGHRSVSWYQQTPGQGLQFLFEYFSETQRNKGNFPGRFSGRQFSNSRSEMNVSTLELGDSALYLCASSLAANTGELFFGEGSRLTVL.

This sequence joins TRBV5-1 and TRBJ2-3, with 11 positions matching TRBD2. Germline V CDR1 and CDR2: SGHRS, YFSETQ. V was clipped by 5 bases and J by 2 bases; unmatched bases: 10. The CDR3 length is 17 residues. CDR3 in DNA: TGCGCCAGCAGTGGTGGTAGCGGGAGGGTCGACACAGATACGCAGTATTTT. This translates into CASSGGSGRVDTDTQYF.

V and J are TRBV28 and TRBJ2-7, with 10 bases that match TRBD1. V gave up 10 bases and J gave up 2 bases; unmatched junction bases: 11. The CDR3 contains 15 residues. From germline, CDR1 is MDHEN and CDR2 SYDVKM. The CDR3 DNA sequence: TGTGCCACTTACAGGGGGGGGACAGGGGCCTACGAGCAGTACTTC. The encoded protein is CATYRGGTGAYEQYF.

The genes are TRBV5-6 and TRBJ1-2; a weak D match, TRBD1 (5 bases). V was shortened by 6 bases and J by 8 bases, with 11 bases between the two germline ends. The CDR3 is made up of 11 amino acids. CDR1 and CDR2 from the germline V gene are SGHDT and YYEEEE. The CDR3 spells CASTQRGGYTF. CDR3 in DNA: TGTGCCAGCACCCAAAGGGGAGGCTACACCTTC. The full variable domain, with the rest looked up from reference TRBV5-6 and TRBJ1-2, is DAGVTQSPTHLIKTRGQQVTLRCSPKSGHDTVSWYQQALGQGPQFIFQYYEEEERQRGNFPDRFSGHQFPNYSSELNVNALLLGDSALYLCASTQRGGYTFGSGTRLTVV.

The rearrangement uses TRBV5-1 and TRBJ2-2; 9 bases fit TRBD1. The CDR3 runs to 15 residues. V lost 4 bases to trimming and J lost 4 bases; unmatched junction nucleotides: 5. CDR1 is SGHRS and CDR2 is YFSETQ in the germline V gene. CDR3 sequence (DNA): TGCGCCAGCAGCGCAACAGGGGGCGGCACCGGGGAGCTGTTTTTT. This gives the protein CASSATGGGTGELFF.

The chain employs TRBV9 and TRBJ1-4, with D possibly matching TRBD1 (5 bases). Trimming cost V 3 bases and J 3 bases, with 12 bases left between them. The CDR3 spans 15 residues. The V gene's germline CDR1 is SGDLS and CDR2 YYNGEE. CDR3 coding DNA: TGTGCCAGCAGCGCTGGACACTCTTCTAATGAAAAACTGTTTTTT. As protein: CASSAGHSSNEKLFF.

A few counts support this clone. V usage is TRBV20-1 and J usage is TRBJ2-1; the D gene is possibly TRBD2 (5 bases). Germline assignment: CDR1 DFQATT and CDR2 SNEGSKA (reference sequence). This CDR3 is 11 amino acids long. Between the trimmed V and J ends, which lost 1 base and 15 bases, there was a span of 13 bases. The CDR3 is CSARAGIEWFF. DNA of the CDR3: TGCAGTGCTAGAGCGGGGATAGAGTGGTTCTTC.

This chain connects TRBV7-8 to TRBJ1-3; maybe TRBD1 (5 bases). The germline V gene has CDR1 SGHVS and CDR2 FQNEAQ. V dropped 5 bases and J dropped 0 bases, with 17 bases sitting between them. The CDR3 is 17 amino acids. The CDR3: CASSPRLGGSSGNTIYF. The CDR3, as DNA: TGTGCCAGCAGCCCTCGTTTGGGGGGAAGCTCTGGAAACACCATATATTTT. Drawing the rest from reference TRBV7-8 and TRBJ1-3, the complete variable domain is GAGVSQSPRYKVAKRGQDVALRCDPISGHVSLFWYQQALGQGPEFLTYFQNEAQLDKSGLPSDRFFAERPEGSVSTLKIQRTQQEDSAVYLCASSPRLGGSSGNTIYFGEGSWLTVV.

This chain links TRBV19 with TRBJ2-1; D is perhaps TRBD1 (6 bases). The CDR3 contains 15 residues. V shed 2 bases and J shed 0 bases, with 8 bases lying between them. CDR1 and CDR2 (germline): LNHDA, SQIVND (reference sequence). The CDR3 region is CASSIRTASYNEQFF. The CDR3 DNA follows: TGTGCCAGTAGTATAAGGACAGCCTCCTACAATGAGCAGTTCTTC. Filled out from reference TRBV19 and TRBJ2-1, the complete variable domain reads DGGITQSPKYLFRKEGQNVTLSCEQNLNHDAMYWYRQDPGQGLRLIYYSQIVNDFQKGDIAEGYSVSREKKESFPLTVTSAQKNPTAFYLCASSIRTASYNEQFFGPGTRLTVL.